The clone carrying this T cell receptor beta chain was found once. These data are taken from a study of shared clonotypes between healthy human individuals. This CDR3 comprises 15 residues. CDR1 is KGHSH, CDR2 LQKENI, per germline. After removal of 3 bases from V and 3 bases from J, the junction contained 7 bases not matched to a gene. Clones were sequenced by immunoSEQ multiplex PCR, and TCRdb holds only the in-frame ones, with some missing. This table has about 1.4 million clones, around 95% appearing once. Input material: naive CD4+ T cells sorted from blood. Subset specified: CD45RA+ positively selected. The chain has TRBV18 and TRBJ2-7; 8 bases are shared with TRBD1. The source is a man aged 25-40 years in good health. CDR3 DNA: TGTGCCAGCTCACCCAAGACAGGGGAGAACTACGAGCAGTACTTC. Translation gives CASSPKTGENYEQYF.